The sequence of this T cell receptor beta chain was determined in a study of shared clonotypes between healthy human individuals. TCRdb keeps only in-frame clones here, not all; method: immunoSEQ multiplex PCR. The table records 2,500,000 or so clones, more than 80% of them present only once. To note about this clone: Its antigen is not identified. The sample holds other DNA sequences that translate to the same CDR3.

Study observations and caveats: Of the naive CD4 clonotypes, approximately 5% were shared across a handful of donors.

The receptor was derived from a man aged 18-30 years in good health. The material sequenced was naive CD4+ T cells sorted from blood. Sample subset: CD45RA+ positively selected.

CDR3 nucleotides: TGTGCCAGCAGCGTAGCCGGGCAGAACACCGGGGAGCTGTTTTTT. It encodes CASSVAGQNTGELFF. This sequence joins TRBV9 and TRBJ2-2; D uncertain. Trimming removed 0 bases at V and 1 base at J, with 7 bases between. Germline loops: CDR1 SGDLS, CDR2 YYNGEE. This CDR3 has 15 amino acids.